This T cell receptor (beta chain) was profiled in a study of molecular identifiers for immune sequencing clone quantification. Germline V gives CDR1 SGHRS, CDR2 YFSETQ. Trimming took 4 bases from V and 0 from J, leaving 14 bases between them. The CDR3 sequence is 16 residues long. This clonotype was observed many times. Its antigen remains unknown. From the PCR reads, TCRdb called clonotypes with MiXCR, one entry per CDR3 protein. The top ten hold around 1% of the sample, which has tens of thousands of distinct CDR3 sequences, nearly 25% seen once. Study results and limitations: Whereas naive cells kept under 1% of molecules in clones above 20 RNA copies, such clones held over 99% in effectors.

This TCR was sampled from a human donor in good health. Some libraries in this study had Jurkat cell RNA spiked in. The sample consisted of naive CD8+ T cells from blood, with Jurkat cell RNA spiked in. Subset defined: FACS-sorted CD8+CD4-CCR7+CD45RA+ naive T cells. The V and J genes are TRBV5-1 and TRBJ2-4; a weak D match, TRBD2 (5 bases). The chain's CDR3 is CASSQFISGAKNIQYF. Written as DNA, the CDR3 is TGCGCCAGCAGCCAATTCATCAGCGGAGCCAAAAACATTCAGTACTTC. The whole variable domain, remainder taken from reference TRBV5-1 and TRBJ2-4, is KAGVTQTPRYLIKTRGQQVTLSCSPISGHRSVSWYQQTPGQGLQFLFEYFSETQRNKGNFPGRFSGRQFSNSRSEMNVSTLELGDSALYLCASSQFISGAKNIQYFGAGTRLSVL.